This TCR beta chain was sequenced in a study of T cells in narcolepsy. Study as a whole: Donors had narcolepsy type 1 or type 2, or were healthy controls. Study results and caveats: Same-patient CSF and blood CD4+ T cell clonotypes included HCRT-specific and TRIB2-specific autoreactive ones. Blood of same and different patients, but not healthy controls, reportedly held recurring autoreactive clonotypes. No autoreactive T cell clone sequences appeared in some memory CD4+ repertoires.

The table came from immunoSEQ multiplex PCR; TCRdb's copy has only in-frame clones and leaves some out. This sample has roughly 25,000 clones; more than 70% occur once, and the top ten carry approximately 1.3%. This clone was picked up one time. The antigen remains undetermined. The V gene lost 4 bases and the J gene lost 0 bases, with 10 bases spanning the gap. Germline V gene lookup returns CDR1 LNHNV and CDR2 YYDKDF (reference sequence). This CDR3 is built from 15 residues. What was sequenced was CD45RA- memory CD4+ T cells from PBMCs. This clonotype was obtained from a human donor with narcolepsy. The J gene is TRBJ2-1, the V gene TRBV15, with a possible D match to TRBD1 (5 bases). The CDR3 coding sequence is TGTGCCACCAGCACTGACAGAAACTCCTACAATGAGCAGTTCTTC. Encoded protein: CATSTDRNSYNEQFF.